This TCR beta chain comes out of a study of blood T cell repertoires in COVID-19. Trimming stripped 3 bases from V and 4 bases from J, with 18 bases between. Per germline, CDR1 KGHSH and CDR2 LQKENI. The CDR3 runs to 16 residues. The assay was immunoSEQ multiplex PCR, and TCRdb's table has in-frame clones only and misses some. In the table there are 50,000 to 65,000 clones, just over 70% of which are singletons. This receptor was taken from a woman in her sixties or seventies who had been exposed to COVID-19. The chain joins TRBV18 to TRBJ1-2, with D unclear. Sequencing input: PBMCs or T cells enriched from blood (not recorded which). CDR3 sequence reads: CASSPRPVEAGYGYTF. CDR3 DNA: TGTGCCAGCTCACCTCGGCCGGTGGAGGCCGGCTATGGCTACACCTTC.